These T cell receptor beta chains were read from a single sample in a study of response to subunit inactivated influenza vaccine. TCRdb ran MiXCR on the RT-PCR reads and lists one entry per CDR3 protein. The sample records a few hundred thousand distinct CDR3 sequences, 14% being singletons. The sequencing used PBMCs from blood, collected roughly 12 days after vaccination. The source is a man aged 50 to 59 who received an inactivated influenza vaccine. The CDR3 runs from the conserved cysteine through the conserved F or W. D genes are given only for firm matches. Clone size is stated in some rows and not others, as once, few, many or a class when expanded.

>TRBJ1-3|few|NA|TRBV6-1
TGTGCCAGCATCTATGACCTCTCTGGAAACACCATATATTTT
CASIYDLSGNTIYF
>TRBJ2-1|NA|NA|TRBV20-1
TGCAGTGCCCCGACGGTCTCCTACAATGAGCAGTTCTTC
CSAPTVSYNEQFF
>TRBJ1-1|few|NA|TRBV11-2
TGTGCCAGCAGCTTAGAACTAGGGTCCTCGATCGCTTTCTTT
CASSLELGSSIAFF
>TRBJ2-1|few|TRBD1|TRBV3-1
TGTGCCAGCAGCCGACAGGGTTTGGGTGAGCAGTTCTTC
CASSRQGLGEQFF
>TRBJ2-2|NA|NA|TRBV24-1
TGTGCCACCAGTGAAGAGGGACTGGCGAACACCGGGGAGCTGTTTTTT
CATSEEGLANTGELFF
>TRBJ2-1|many|NA|TRBV28
TGTGCCAGCAGTGACCAGCGGGTAGCATACTCCTACAATGAGCAGTTCTTC
CASSDQRVAYSYNEQFF
>TRBJ2-1|few|NA|TRBV2
TGTGCCAGCAGTGAAGCGCTTCAGGGAAATGAGCAGTTCTTC
CASSEALQGNEQFF
>TRBJ2-5|many|NA|TRBV20-1
TGCAGTGCTTTGAGGGAGACCCAGTACTTC
CSALRETQYF
>TRBJ2-1|few|NA|TRBV20-1
TGCAGTGCCCCTAGCTCCTACAATGAGCAGTTCTTC
CSAPSSYNEQFF
>TRBJ1-2|NA|TRBD1|TRBV28
TGTGCCAGCAAGGGACAGCAACTACATGGCTACACCTTC
CASKGQQLHGYTF
>TRBJ2-1|few|TRBD1|TRBV11-3
TGTGCCAGCAGCTTAGGGGACAGGGATTACAATGAGCAGTTCTTC
CASSLGDRDYNEQFF
>TRBJ2-5|few|TRBD1|TRBV6-5
TGTGCCAGCAGTTGGGACAGGGGGTGGCAAGAGACCCAGTACTTC
CASSWDRGWQETQYF
>TRBJ1-1|NA|NA|TRBV27
TGTGCCAGCTACAGGGACATGAACACTGAAGCTTTCTTT
CASYRDMNTEAFF
>TRBJ2-7|many|TRBD2|TRBV6-2/TRBV6-3
TGTGCCAGCAGTTACGGAGCGGGGGAGCAGTACTTC
CASSYGAGEQYF
>TRBJ2-6|NA|TRBD1|TRBV5-8
TGTGCCAGCTCGACAGGGAACTCTGGGGCCAACGTCCTGACTTTC
CASSTGNSGANVLTF
>TRBJ1-6|few|NA|TRBV5-1
TGCGCCAGCAGCGGAGAGGATTATAATTCACCCCTCCACTTT
CASSGEDYNSPLHF
>TRBJ2-2|NA|NA|TRBV6-1
TGTGCCAGCAGTCCGAAGACAGGGAACACCGGGGAGCTGTTTTTT
CASSPKTGNTGELFF
>TRBJ2-7|NA|NA|TRBV9
TGTGCCAGCAGCAACCGGGACTGGGTCTCCTACGAGCAGTACTTC
CASSNRDWVSYEQYF
>TRBJ1-2|few|NA|TRBV10-3
TGTGCCATCAGTGAGTGGCAGTACTATGGCTACACCTTC
CAISEWQYYGYTF
>TRBJ1-4|NA|NA|TRBV16
TGTGCCAGCAGCCAGATTGGGGGAGAAAAACTGTTTTTT
CASSQIGGEKLFF
>TRBJ1-1|NA|NA|TRBV12-5
TGTGCTAGTGGTTTGGAACAGGGCATGAACACTGAAGCTTTCTTT
CASGLEQGMNTEAFF
>TRBJ2-2|few|NA|TRBV10-3
TGTGCCACCCGACCGCAGGGAGGCACCGGGGAGCTGTTTTTT
CATRPQGGTGELFF
>TRBJ1-1|many|NA|TRBV5-1
TGCGCCAGCAGCTTGGGGGCTGAAGCTTTCTTT
CASSLGAEAFF
>TRBJ1-1|few|TRBD1|TRBV9
TGTGCCAGCAGCCGCGACAGGGTACATACTGAAGCTTTCTTT
CASSRDRVHTEAFF
>TRBJ2-1|NA|TRBD2|TRBV30
TGTGCCTGGAGTGCATTGGGACTAGCGGGGGCAAATGAGCAGTTCTTC
CAWSALGLAGANEQFF
>TRBJ1-6|many|TRBD1|TRBV6-1
TGTGCCACTAACGGACAGGGATTTAATTCACCCCTCCACTTT
CATNGQGFNSPLHF
>TRBJ2-4|many|NA|TRBV2
TGTGCCAGCAGTGCGGGGGAAAGGAACATTCAGTACTTC
CASSAGERNIQYF
>TRBJ2-3|few|TRBD1|TRBV12-3/TRBV12-4
TGTGCCAGCGGTGGGCAGGGGGGCACAGATACGCAGTATTTT
CASGGQGGTDTQYF
>TRBJ2-5|many|NA|TRBV7-9
TGTGCCAGCAGACCGGATTCGGGGTATCGGGAGACCCAGTACTTC
CASRPDSGYRETQYF
>TRBJ2-3|many|TRBD2|TRBV20-1
TGCAGTGCTGGGGATCCGGCTAGCGGGAGCTTAGATACGCAGTATTTT
CSAGDPASGSLDTQYF
>TRBJ2-2|many|TRBD2|TRBV7-3
TGTGCCAGCAGCCCACTAGCGGGAGGAACCGGGGAGCTGTTTTTT
CASSPLAGGTGELFF
>TRBJ1-5|few|NA|TRBV6-2/TRBV6-3
TGTGCCAGCAGGCCGACGGGGGCAAGCAATCAGCCCCAGCATTTT
CASRPTGASNQPQHF
>TRBJ2-5|NA|NA|TRBV10-3
TGTGCCATCACTGGCGGGACCCAAGAGACCCAGTACTTC
CAITGGTQETQYF
>TRBJ2-1|few|TRBD2|TRBV20-1
TGCAGTGCACCCAAAGGACTAGCGGGAGGCAATGAGCAGTTCTTC
CSAPKGLAGGNEQFF
>TRBJ2-1|NA|NA|TRBV20-1
TGCAGTGCCCCGAGGGGGGACTACTACAATGAGCAGTTCTTC
CSAPRGDYYNEQFF
>TRBJ2-1|few|NA|TRBV28
TGTGCCAGCAGTACGGTCAGGAGCTCCTACAATGAGCAGTTCTTC
CASSTVRSSYNEQFF
>TRBJ1-1|few|TRBD1|TRBV3-1
TGTGCCAGCAGCCAAGCAGGACAGGGGAACACTGAAGCTTTCTTT
CASSQAGQGNTEAFF
>TRBJ2-7|many|NA|TRBV12-3/TRBV12-4
TGTGCCAGCAGTTTAGGCCCATATGGGGAGCAGTACTTC
CASSLGPYGEQYF
>TRBJ2-1|NA|NA|TRBV20-1
TGCAGGGTAAGGGGGGACACCAATGAGCAGTTCTTC
CRVRGDTNEQFF
>TRBJ1-1|NA|NA|TRBV5-1
TGCGCCAGCAGCTCGCTGACAGGAGGAAACACTGAAGCTTTCTTT
CASSSLTGGNTEAFF
>TRBJ2-7|NA|NA|TRBV5-1
TGCGCCAGCAGCTTGGAAGCGGGCACCCCCTACGAGCAGTACTTC
CASSLEAGTPYEQYF
>TRBJ2-5|few|NA|TRBV5-1
TGCGCCAGCAGCTCCCAGGGGCAGACACAAGAGACCCAGTACTTC
CASSSQGQTQETQYF
>TRBJ2-6|NA|TRBD1|TRBV12-3/TRBV12-4
TGTGCCAGTCCCCAGGGGGACGGGGCCAACGTCCTGACTTTC
CASPQGDGANVLTF
>TRBJ2-3|few|TRBD2|TRBV7-9
TGTGCCGGCAGCGACCCGGGACTAGCGGGAGTGCCAGATACGCAGTATTTT
CAGSDPGLAGVPDTQYF
>TRBJ2-1|once|NA|TRBV11-2
TGTGCCAGCAGCTTAGACCCTGTCGTGGTCGGGCAGCATTACAATGAGCAGTTCTTC
CASSLDPVVVGQHYNEQFF
>TRBJ2-7|few|NA|TRBV7-2
TGTGCCAGCAGCTCTTGGACCGGGTCCTCCTACGAGCAGTACTTC
CASSSWTGSSYEQYF